The rows below give T cell receptor beta chains drawn from one sample of a study of PD-L1 blockade in urothelial cancer. Assay: immunoSEQ multiplex PCR; the TCRdb copy retains only in-frame clones and omits some. Among fewer than 50,000 clones listed, 79% were seen once. Sequencing used PBMCs, obtained around atezolizumab (anti-PD-L1) treatment. The source is a man in his 70s with urothelial cancer. The CDR3 runs from the conserved cysteine through the conserved F or W. D genes are given only for firm matches. Only part of the rows carry a size: once, few, many, or a class if the clone is expanded.

d_gene	abundance	j_gene	v_gene	CDR3nt	CDR3aa
.	.	TRBJ2-7	TRBV21-1	TGTGCCAGCAGCAAAGCCTCAACAGGGGGCTACGAGCAGTACTTC	CASSKASTGGYEQYF
.	few	TRBJ2-1	TRBV29-1	TGCAGCAGTGACAGGGCGGGAACCTACAATGAGCAGTTCTTC	CSSDRAGTYNEQFF
.	.	TRBJ1-5	TRBV5-1	TGCGCCAGCAGCTTGGACGGGGATAGCAATCAGCCCCAGCATTTT	CASSLDGDSNQPQHF
.	few	TRBJ2-3	TRBV27	TGTGCCAGCAGCCATAACGGAGGCACAGATACGCAGTATTTT	CASSHNGGTDTQYF
TRBD1	once	TRBJ2-1	TRBV10-1	TGCGCCAGCAGTGAACCCGGGACAGGGTCCAATGAGCAGTTCTTC	CASSEPGTGSNEQFF
.	few	TRBJ2-7	TRBV19	TGTGCCAGTAGTACGGTAGCGGATCAGTACGAGCAGTACTTC	CASSTVADQYEQYF
.	.	TRBJ2-7	TRBV6-5	TGTGCCAGCAGTCGGGACTGGGACTACGAGCAGTACTTC	CASSRDWDYEQYF
TRBD1	.	TRBJ1-2	TRBV27	TGTGCCAGCACCCAACTCGGGACAGGGTCCTATGGCTACACCTTC	CASTQLGTGSYGYTF
.	.	TRBJ1-1	TRBV27	TGTGCCAGCAGTTTATCCCCGAGAAGGGGCACTGAAGCTTTCTTT	CASSLSPRRGTEAFF
.	medium-sized	TRBJ1-1	TRBV2	TGTGCCAGCTGTGGGCGGCACACTGAAGCTTTCTTT	CASCGRHTEAFF
.	.	TRBJ2-5	TRBV16	TGTGCCAGCAGCCAATTGGTGGGAGTCGGAGAGACCCAGTACTTC	CASSQLVGVGETQYF
TRBD1	.	TRBJ1-2	TRBV5-1	TGCGCCAGCAGCGAAGGGACAGGAGGCGCCTATGGCTACACCTTC	CASSEGTGGAYGYTF
.	.	TRBJ2-5	TRBV5-1	TGCGCCAGCAGCTTGGGGCTAGAAGAGACCCAGTACTTC	CASSLGLEETQYF
TRBD1	.	TRBJ2-5	TRBV5-8	TGTGCCAGCAGCTGGGAGCCGGGACAGGGAAAGTCGCGGTACTTC	CASSWEPGQGKSRYF
TRBD2	.	TRBJ2-3	TRBV28	TGTGCCAGCAGTTTACTTAGCGGGAGTGGTTCGGATACGCAGTATTTT	CASSLLSGSGSDTQYF
TRBD1	.	TRBJ2-3	TRBV14	TGTGCCAGCAGTAGAAAGGGGGCGTGGGATACGCAGTATTTT	CASSRKGAWDTQYF
.	.	TRBJ2-7	TRBV28	TGTGCCAGCAGTTTAGGCAGGGCAAAGTCCGAGCAGTACTTC	CASSLGRAKSEQYF
TRBD2	.	TRBJ2-1	TRBV5-1	TGCGCCAGCAGCTTGGAGTCTAGCGGGACGGATGAGCAGTTCTTC	CASSLESSGTDEQFF
.	.	TRBJ2-3	TRBV19	TGTGCCAGTATTAGTAGCACAGATACGCAGTATTTT	CASISSTDTQYF
TRBD1	.	TRBJ1-5	TRBV6-1	TGTGCCAGCAGTGAAGCCGCGGACAGGGTAGGATCAAGACAGCCCCAGCATTTT	CASSEAADRVGSRQPQHF
TRBD1	.	TRBJ1-1	TRBV27	TGTGCCAGCAGTGGCTACAGGGGTAGGGCTGAAGCTTTCTTT	CASSGYRGRAEAFF
TRBD1	.	TRBJ1-2	TRBV6-5	TGTGCCGTAGGGACAGTAAACTATGGCTACACCTTC	CAVGTVNYGYTF
.	once	TRBJ2-2	TRBV29-1	TGCAGCCTTGTGGGGGGGCGGAGCGGGGAGCTGTTTTTT	CSLVGGRSGELFF
TRBD2	.	TRBJ2-1	TRBV11-2	TGTGCCAGCAGCCCCTCCGGAGCGGGAGGGCCGCGCAATGAGCAGTTCTTC	CASSPSGAGGPRNEQFF
TRBD2	.	TRBJ2-1	TRBV2	TGTGCCAGCAGTGAGCTAGCGGGCTCCTACAATGAGCAGTTCTTC	CASSELAGSYNEQFF
TRBD2	.	TRBJ2-3	TRBV4-2	TGTGCCAGCAGCCAAGACCCACTAGCGGGAGTTAGCGGAGATACGCAGTATTTT	CASSQDPLAGVSGDTQYF
.	.	TRBJ1-2	TRBV5-6	TGTGCCAGCAGCCGGGTAATAAGCCCCAGGGCTTTCGATGGCTACACCTTC	CASSRVISPRAFDGYTF
TRBD2	.	TRBJ2-2	TRBV5-1	TGCGCCAGCGAGAGCGCGGGAGGGCAAACCGGGGAGCTGTTTTTT	CASESAGGQTGELFF
TRBD1	once	TRBJ1-5	TRBV5-1	TGCGCCAGCAGCCAGGAAGTCCAGGACAGGGATCAGCCCCAGCATTTT	CASSQEVQDRDQPQHF
TRBD1	.	TRBJ1-2	TRBV5-1	TGCGCCAGCAGCTTGGCGACAGGGAGTGGAGATGGCTACACCTTC	CASSLATGSGDGYTF
.	.	TRBJ1-2	TRBV28	TGTGCCAGCAGTAAAGACACCCATGGCTACACCTTC	CASSKDTHGYTF
.	.	TRBJ2-7	TRBV5-1	TGCGCCAGCAGCTTGAGTTCGGAGGGAAATAACATGGCTTTC	CASSLSSEGNNMAF
TRBD2	once	TRBJ2-1	TRBV2	TGTGCCAGCAGTGAGAATAGCGGGAGGGCTGAGCAGTTCTTC	CASSENSGRAEQFF
TRBD1	.	TRBJ1-4	TRBV5-1	TGCGCCAGCAGCTTGGGACAGGGTACTAATGAAAAACTGTTTTTT	CASSLGQGTNEKLFF
.	.	TRBJ2-1	TRBV4-1	TGCGCCAGCAGCCAAGAAGCGCAGTCTGCTGGGTACAATGAGCAGTTCTTC	CASSQEAQSAGYNEQFF
.	.	TRBJ2-5	TRBV5-5	TGTGCCAGCAGCCCGGGACTGCTCCAAGAGACCCAGTACTTC	CASSPGLLQETQYF
.	.	TRBJ2-3	TRBV2	TGTGCCAGCAGTGAACTACGGAGCGCAGATACGCAGTATTTT	CASSELRSADTQYF
.	.	TRBJ1-1	TRBV15	TGTGCCACCAGCCCGGACAGGAACACTGAAGCTTTCTTT	CATSPDRNTEAFF
.	.	TRBJ2-7	TRBV10-3	TGTGCCATCAGTGAGTCGTCAGTATCCTACGAGCAGTACTTC	CAISESSVSYEQYF
.	.	TRBJ1-1	TRBV30	TGTGCCTGGAGTGTAGGGGCAGGCTTGAACACTGAAGCTTTCTTT	CAWSVGAGLNTEAFF
.	.	TRBJ2-1	TRBV4-1	TGCGCCAGCAGCCTTCAGGGGAATGAGCAGTTCTTC	CASSLQGNEQFF
.	.	TRBJ2-1	TRBV7-9	TGTGCCAGCAGCTTAAGTGGGAGCTCCTACAATGAGCAGTTCTTC	CASSLSGSSYNEQFF
TRBD2	.	TRBJ2-7	TRBV27	TGTGCCAGCAGTTTATCGATGGGTGGACTAGCGACGCAGTACTTC	CASSLSMGGLATQYF
TRBD1	.	TRBJ1-3	TRBV28	TGTGCCAGCAGTACATACAGGGGATCTGGAAACACCATATATTTT	CASSTYRGSGNTIYF
.	.	TRBJ1-2	TRBV7-9	TGTGCCAGCAGCTTAGGGGGAGACTATGGCTACACCTTC	CASSLGGDYGYTF
TRBD1	.	TRBJ2-7	TRBV18	TGTGCCAGCTCACCCCCCAGGACAGGGGGCTCAGGCGAGCAGTACTTC	CASSPPRTGGSGEQYF
TRBD2	.	TRBJ2-3	TRBV11-2	TGTGCCAGCAGCCCCCGGACTAGCGGGAGGGAAGATACGCAGTATTTT	CASSPRTSGREDTQYF
.	.	TRBJ1-1	TRBV5-1	TGCGCCAGCAGTTTTCTGGACATCCTGAACACTGAAGCTTTCTTT	CASSFLDILNTEAFF
.	once	TRBJ2-1	TRBV5-4	TGTGCCAGCAGCTTTCTAAGGGGCTCCGATGAGCAGTTCTTC	CASSFLRGSDEQFF
.	.	TRBJ1-1	TRBV7-6	TGTGCCAGCAGGGCAACCGGGAGACCTGAAGCTTTCTTT	CASRATGRPEAFF
.	.	TRBJ2-3	TRBV29-1	TGCAGCGTTGAAGGACAGTCAACTAGCACAGATACGCAGTATTTT	CSVEGQSTSTDTQYF